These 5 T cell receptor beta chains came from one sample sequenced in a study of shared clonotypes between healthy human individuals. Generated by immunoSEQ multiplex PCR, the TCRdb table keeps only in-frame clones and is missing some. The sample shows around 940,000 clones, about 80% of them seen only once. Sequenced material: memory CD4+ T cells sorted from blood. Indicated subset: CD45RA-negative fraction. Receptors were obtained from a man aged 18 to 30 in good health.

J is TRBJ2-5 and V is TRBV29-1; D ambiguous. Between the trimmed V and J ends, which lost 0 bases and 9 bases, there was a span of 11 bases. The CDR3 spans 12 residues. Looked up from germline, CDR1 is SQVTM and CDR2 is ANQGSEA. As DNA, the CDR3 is TGCAGCGTTGAAGATCTGAAAAAGCCCCAGTACTTC. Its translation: CSVEDLKKPQYF.

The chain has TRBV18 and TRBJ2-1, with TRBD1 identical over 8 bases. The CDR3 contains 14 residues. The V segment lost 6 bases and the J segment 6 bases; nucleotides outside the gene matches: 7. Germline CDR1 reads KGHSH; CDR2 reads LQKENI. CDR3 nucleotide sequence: TGTGCCAGCTCGCCGGGACAGGCCACCAATGAGCAGTTCTTC. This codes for CASSPGQATNEQFF.

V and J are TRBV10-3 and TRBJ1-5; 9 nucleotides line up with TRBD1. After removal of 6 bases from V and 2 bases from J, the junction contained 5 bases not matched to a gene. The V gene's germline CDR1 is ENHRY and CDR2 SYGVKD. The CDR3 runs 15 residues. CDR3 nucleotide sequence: TGTGCCATCAGCGGGGACAGGGAGGGCAATCAGCCCCAGCATTTT. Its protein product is CAISGDREGNQPQHF.

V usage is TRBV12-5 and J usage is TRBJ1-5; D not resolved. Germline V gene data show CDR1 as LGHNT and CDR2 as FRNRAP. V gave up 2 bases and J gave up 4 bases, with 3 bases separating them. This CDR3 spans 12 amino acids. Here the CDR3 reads CASGLLNQPQHF. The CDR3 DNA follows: TGTGCTAGTGGTTTGCTAAATCAGCCCCAGCATTTT.

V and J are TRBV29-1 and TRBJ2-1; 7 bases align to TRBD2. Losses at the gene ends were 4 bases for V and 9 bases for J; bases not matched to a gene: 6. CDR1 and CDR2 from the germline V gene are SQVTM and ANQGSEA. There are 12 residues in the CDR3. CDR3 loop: CSVVRSSGEQFF. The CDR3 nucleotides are TGCAGCGTTGTAAGGTCTAGCGGTGAGCAGTTCTTC.